A selection of T cell receptor beta chains follows, all from one sample in a study of metastatic and nonmetastatic thyroid tumors. From the PCR reads, TCRdb re-called clones with MiXCR. The sample lists about 34,000 clones, under 40% occurring once. The sequencing input was tumor tissue. These receptors all come from a female donor with papillary thyroid cancer or a benign thyroid nodule (not recorded which). Some clones in this sample may be carry-over from other donors' samples. The CDR3 runs from the conserved cysteine through the conserved F or W. D genes are given only for firm matches. Size values are once, few and many counts, or a class for expanded clones, and some rows have none.

TRBJ1-5	.	few	TRBV24-1	13	TGTGCCACCAACTCGGGGCGCAATCAGCCCCAGCATTTT	CATNSGRNQPQHF
TRBJ2-3	TRBD2	.	TRBV6-1	15	TGTGCCAGCAGTGATTCGACTAGCAGTACAGATACGCAGTATTTT	CASSDSTSSTDTQYF
TRBJ1-2	.	.	TRBV6-6	14	TGTGCCAGCAGTTACTCGGTGCAGTTAAATGGCTACACCTTC	CASSYSVQLNGYTF
TRBJ2-2	TRBD2	.	TRBV6-1	15	TGTGCCAGCAGACCCGGGACTAGCGGGGCCGGGGAGCTGTTTTTT	CASRPGTSGAGELFF
TRBJ2-2	.	few	TRBV6-5	15	TGTGCCAGCAGTTACGAGGGGGGAAACACCGGGGAGCTGTTTTTT	CASSYEGGNTGELFF
TRBJ2-2	.	many	TRBV12-3/TRBV12-4	12	TGTGCCAGCAGTTATCGGGGCGGGGAGCTGTTTTTT	CASSYRGGELFF
TRBJ2-1	.	few	TRBV6-1	13	TGTGCCAGCAGTCCTGACAGCTACAATGAGCAGTTCTTC	CASSPDSYNEQFF
TRBJ1-1	TRBD1	.	TRBV19	13	TGTGCCAGTAGTTTCACAGGGGGCACTGAAGCTTTCTTT	CASSFTGGTEAFF
TRBJ2-1	.	few	TRBV18	14	TGTGCCAGCTCATTCCAGGGCTATAGCAATGAGCAGTTCTTC	CASSFQGYSNEQFF
TRBJ1-1	.	few	TRBV6-1	13	TGTGACAGCAGTACCTCAGGGTACACTGAAGCTTTCTTT	CDSSTSGYTEAFF
TRBJ2-1	TRBD2	few	TRBV6-5	14	TGTGCCAGCAGTACTAGCGGGGGAAACAATGAGCAGTTCTTC	CASSTSGGNNEQFF
TRBJ2-1	.	.	TRBV10-3	14	TGTGCCATTTCTGAGAGGGTCTCCTACAATGAGCAGTTCTTC	CAISERVSYNEQFF
TRBJ2-3	.	.	TRBV12-3/TRBV12-4	17	TGTGCCAGCAGTTTAGTGCAGGGAATCAGTAGCACAGATACGCAGTATTTT	CASSLVQGISSTDTQYF
TRBJ2-3	.	few	TRBV6-1	15	TGTGCCAGCACCCCCACCACAGGGCTCCGGGATACACAGTATTTT	CASTPTTGLRDTQYF
TRBJ2-1	TRBD2	.	TRBV5-1	15	TGCGCCAGCAGCTCTAGCGGGTTCTCCTACAATGAGCAGTTCTTC	CASSSSGFSYNEQFF
TRBJ2-3	TRBD2	.	TRBV7-3	16	TGTGCCAGCAGCCCGGTAGCGGGAGGGACCACAGATACGCAGTATTTT	CASSPVAGGTTDTQYF
TRBJ2-3	TRBD2	many	TRBV6-4	18	TGTGCCAGCAGGGTAATGGGGGAGGTAGCGGGAATTTCAGATACGCAGTATTTT	CASRVMGEVAGISDTQYF
TRBJ2-6	.	few	TRBV28	16	TGTGCCAGCAGTTCAGGGGACACAGCTGGGGCCAACGTCCTGACTTTC	CASSSGDTAGANVLTF
TRBJ1-1	.	.	TRBV6-1	12	TGTGCCAGCCTGGGACTGAACACTGAAGCTTTCTTT	CASLGLNTEAFF
TRBJ2-2	.	few	TRBV12-3/TRBV12-4	13	TGTGCCAGCAGTTTCGGGGTTGCCGGGGAGCTGTTTTTT	CASSFGVAGELFF